Below are 18 T cell receptor beta chains sequenced from a single sample in a study of OX40 agonist ivuxolimab in advanced cancers. The repertoire was sequenced with immunoSEQ multiplex PCR; TCRdb's copy has only in-frame clones and lacks some. The data show approximately 75,000 clones, 90% seen once. This material consisted of CD4+ or CD8+ T cells sorted from blood, taken in a trial of the OX40 agonist ivuxolimab. All receptors come from an adult with an advanced solid tumor such as melanoma, head and neck, liver or kidney cancer.

The chain recombines TRBV10-3 with TRBJ1-1; D is unresolved. Germline lookup yields CDR1 ENHRY and CDR2 SYGVKD. This CDR3 comprises 12 residues. Trimming cost V 7 bases and J 3 bases, with 9 bases left between them. The CDR3 bases are TGTGCCATCAAGGGTTATGACACTGAAGCTTTCTTT. Translated, it gives CAIKGYDTEAFF.

The rearrangement joins TRBV14 to TRBJ1-1; a weak D match, TRBD1 (5 bases). Looked up from germline, CDR1 is SGHDN and CDR2 is FVKESK. V lost 8 bases and J 1 base, leaving 20 bases between the germline ends. The CDR3 extends over 16 amino acids. The CDR3 nucleotides read TGTGCCAGCGCGCGGGGGGGACCCGGAGGGAACACTGAAGCTTTCTTT. Its protein product is CASARGGPGGNTEAFF. Based on the CDR3 plus reference TRBV14 and TRBJ1-1, the full variable domain is EAGVTQFPSHSVIEKGQTVTLRCDPISGHDNLYWYRRVMGKEIKFLLHFVKESKQDESGMPNNRFLAERTGGTYSTLKVQPAELEDSGVYFCASARGGPGGNTEAFFGQGTRLTVV.

The V call is TRBV4-1, the J call TRBJ2-3; possibly TRBD2 for D (6 bases). This CDR3 region has 16 residues. Trimming removed 0 bases at V and 2 bases at J, with 12 bases between. Germline CDR1 reads MGHRA; CDR2 reads YSYEKL. Here the CDR3 DNA reads TGCGCCAGCAGCCAAGATCTGTTAGCGGTCACAGATACGCAGTATTTT. Protein: CASSQDLLAVTDTQYF.

The J gene is TRBJ2-3, the V gene TRBV7-3, with no clear D. CDR1 is SGHTA and CDR2 is FQGTGA in the germline V gene. Trimming left V 3 bases short and J 7 bases short, with 8 bases between. The CDR3 consists of 12 residues. The CDR3 region is CASSFDRNTQYF. The CDR3 DNA follows: TGTGCCAGCAGCTTCGACCGGAATACGCAGTATTTT.

CDR3 sequence: CASSFTGSSYEQYF. The CDR3, as DNA: TGTGCCAGCAGCTTCACGGGGAGCTCCTACGAGCAGTACTTC. V gene TRBV11-3 combines with J gene TRBJ2-7; TRBD2 might be the D (5 bases). Germline V gene sequence: CDR1 SGHNT, CDR2 YENEEA. There are 14 residues in the CDR3. The germline V and J ends were trimmed by 3 bases and 0 bases, with 9 bases remaining between them.

This sequence joins TRBV5-5 and TRBJ2-3; 8 bases match TRBD1. The CDR3 has 15 residues. The V gene's germline CDR1 is SGHKS and CDR2 YYEKEE (reference sequence). V trimming: 0 bases; J trimming: 3 bases; junction bases outside the gene matches: 3. The CDR3 nucleotides are TGTGCCAGCAGCTTGGAGGGACAGGTTACAGATACGCAGTATTTT. This translates into CASSLEGQVTDTQYF. Full variable domain (remainder filled in from reference TRBV5-5 and TRBJ2-3): DAGVTQSPTHLIKTRGQQVTLRCSPISGHKSVSWYQQVLGQGPQFIFQYYEKEERGRGNFPDRFSARQFPNYSSELNVNALLLGDSALYLCASSLEGQVTDTQYFGPGTRLTVL.

This clone was found a few times. Written as DNA, the CDR3 is TGTGCCAGCAGGATGGACAGGGAGGCCGGGGAGCTGTTTTTT. This sequence encodes CASRMDREAGELFF. The chain employs TRBV21-1 and TRBJ2-2; the table's D call, TRBD1, was not checked against the DNA. TRBV21-1 is tagged as a pseudogene. This CDR3 region has 14 residues.

The chain combines TRBV7-5 with TRBJ1-1; TRBD1, as called in the table, went unchecked against the DNA. TRBV7-5 represents a pseudogene. This CDR3 spans 13 amino acids. CDR3 DNA sequence: TGTGTCAGGTTGACAGGGACTTGTACTGAAGCTTTCTTT. It codes for CVRLTGTCTEAFF.

This sequence joins TRBV9 and TRBJ2-7, with 8 bases identical to TRBD1. CDR1 SGDLS and CDR2 YYNGEE come from the germline V gene. With V trimmed by 6 bases and J by 0 bases, 5 bases remained unmatched. The CDR3 has 14 amino acids. CDR3 nucleotides: TGTGCCAGCAACCGGCAGGGGGCCTCCTACGAGCAGTACTTC. Amino acid sequence: CASNRQGASYEQYF.

The chain couples TRBV19 to TRBJ2-5, with D possibly matching TRBD1 (6 bases). Between the trimmed V and J ends, which lost 4 bases and 1 base, there was a span of 19 bases. CDR1 is LNHDA and CDR2 is SQIVND in the germline V gene (reference sequence). This CDR3 region has 17 residues. CDR3 region: CASSTMALGQPQETQYF. For the CDR3, the DNA is TGTGCCAGTAGTACGATGGCCCTCGGACAGCCCCAAGAGACCCAGTACTTC.

This clone was recorded once. V and J are TRBV6-6 and TRBJ1-2; D might be TRBD1 (5 bases). The CDR3 totals 14 residues. CDR1 is MNHNY, CDR2 SVGAGI, per germline (reference sequence). The V end lost 2 bases, the J end lost 5 bases, and 12 bases lay between the germline ends. This CDR3 is CASSYGGGRYGYTF. CDR3 in DNA: TGTGCCAGCAGTTACGGGGGGGGGAGATATGGCTACACCTTC.

The V and J genes are TRBV7-2 and TRBJ2-3; D is ambiguous. The CDR3 is 16 residues long. The germline V gene encodes CDR1 SGHTA and CDR2 FQGNSA. Trimming shortened V by 0 bases and J by 0 bases, and 10 bases separated the two germline ends. CDR3 sequence reads: CASSLAGRRSTDTQYF. CDR3 coding DNA: TGTGCCAGCAGCTTAGCGGGCCGGAGAAGCACAGATACGCAGTATTTT.

The V gene is TRBV19, the J gene TRBJ2-7; D is ambiguous. Germline V gene lookup returns CDR1 LNHDA and CDR2 SQIVND (reference sequence). The CDR3 consists of 13 residues. Trimming removed 3 bases from V and 6 bases from J, with 12 bases in between. The CDR3 spells CASSIYPDGEQYF. DNA of the CDR3: TGTGCCAGTAGTATCTACCCGGATGGCGAGCAGTACTTC.

This chain uses TRBV19 with TRBJ2-3; 11 nucleotides align to TRBD2. The CDR3 is 15 residues long. CDR1 is LNHDA and CDR2 is SQIVND in the germline V gene (reference sequence). With V trimmed by 3 bases and J by 2 bases, 1 base remained unmatched. The CDR3 region has the DNA TGTGCCAGTAGTATGACTAGCGGGAACACAGATACGCAGTATTTT. Its protein product is CASSMTSGNTDTQYF.

The chain couples TRBV18 to TRBJ2-1, with D tentatively TRBD1 (6 bases). Per the germline V gene, CDR1 is KGHSH and CDR2 is LQKENI. V lost 4 bases, J lost 6 bases, and 16 bases lay in between. The CDR3 runs 15 residues. The CDR3 DNA reads TGTGCCAGCTCACGCCGGGACAAGGGATTCAATGAGCAGTTCTTC. Protein sequence: CASSRRDKGFNEQFF.

This chain joins TRBV25-1 and TRBJ2-3; D is uncertain. The CDR3 has 14 residues. Trimming took 1 base from V and 4 from J, leaving 9 bases between them. The germline CDR1 and CDR2 sequences are MGHDK and SYGVNS. The CDR3 coding sequence is TGTGCCAGCAGTGAATTATTCCCACCAGATACGCAGTATTTT. Its translation: CASSELFPPDTQYF.

The chain uses TRBV7-9 and TRBJ1-1; D gene ambiguous. Germline CDR1 reads SEHNR; CDR2 reads FQNEAQ (reference sequence). V gave up 2 bases and J gave up 1 base, with 11 bases separating them. The CDR3 has 15 residues. In DNA form, the CDR3 reads TGTGCCAGCAGCTTATACCCTAAGGGGAACACTGAAGCTTTCTTT. Protein sequence: CASSLYPKGNTEAFF.

CDR3 region: CASSGDLLNYGYTF. The CDR3 coding sequence is TGTGCCAGCAGTGGGGACCTCCTGAACTATGGCTACACCTTC. This chain joins TRBV28 and TRBJ1-2; the D gene is possibly TRBD1 (5 bases). The CDR3 is 14 residues long. Germline V gene data show CDR1 as MDHEN and CDR2 as SYDVKM. Trimming pared 5 bases from V and 2 bases from J, leaving 12 bases between.